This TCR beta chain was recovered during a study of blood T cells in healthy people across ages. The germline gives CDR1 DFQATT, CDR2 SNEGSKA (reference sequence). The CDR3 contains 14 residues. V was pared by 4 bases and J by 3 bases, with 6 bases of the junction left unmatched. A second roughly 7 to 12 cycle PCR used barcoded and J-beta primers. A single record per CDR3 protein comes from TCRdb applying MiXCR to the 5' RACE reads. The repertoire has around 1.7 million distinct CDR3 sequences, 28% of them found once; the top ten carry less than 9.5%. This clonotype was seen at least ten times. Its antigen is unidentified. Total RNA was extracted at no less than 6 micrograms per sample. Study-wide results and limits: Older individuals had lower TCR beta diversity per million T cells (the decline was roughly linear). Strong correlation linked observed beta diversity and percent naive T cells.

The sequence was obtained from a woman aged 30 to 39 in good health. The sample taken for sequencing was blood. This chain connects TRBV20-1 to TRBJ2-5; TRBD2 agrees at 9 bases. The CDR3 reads CSATRSGGKETQYF. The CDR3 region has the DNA TGCAGTGCTACTCGGAGCGGGGGGAAAGAGACCCAGTACTTC.